This T cell receptor (beta chain) was identified during a study of blood T cell repertoires in COVID-19. Data came from immunoSEQ multiplex PCR; TCRdb stores just in-frame clones and leaves some out. This repertoire shows under 95,000 clones, roughly 88% found once; its top ten account for roughly 32%. Specimen: peripheral blood. The sequence was collected from a woman over 75 with active or convalescent COVID-19.

CDR3 nucleotide sequence: TGTGCCAGCAGTTTATACTCGAGGAGAGAAAAACTGTTTTTT. Protein product: CASSLYSRREKLFF. The gene calls are TRBV28 and TRBJ1-4; D is undetermined. The CDR3 is made up of 14 amino acids. Trimming removed 1 base at V and 8 bases at J, with 11 bases between. Germline V gene sequence: CDR1 MDHEN, CDR2 SYDVKM.